Listed below are T cell receptor beta chains from one sample, sequenced in a study of vaccination and CD4 T cells after COVID-19. TCRdb itself ran the PCR reads through MiXCR, one entry per CDR3 protein. The data hold about 15,000 distinct CDR3 sequences, with 42% observed a single time. These receptors' targets are unknown. The specimen sequenced was cultured CD4+ T cells from blood. The receptor source for this set is a human donor with COVID-19. Each CDR3 is given with its conserved first and last residue. A D gene is named only where the DNA matches it firmly. Clone size is shown for a subset of rows, as once, few, many or a class of expanded clone.

v_gene: TRBV20-1; d_gene: TRBD1; j_gene: TRBJ1-5; abundance: few; CDR3aa: CSATDRDQPQHF; CDR3nt: TGCAGTGCGACAGACAGGGATCAGCCCCAGCATTTT
v_gene: TRBV5-1; d_gene: NA; j_gene: TRBJ1-4; abundance: NA; CDR3aa: CASSYGTAEEKLFF; CDR3nt: TGCGCCAGCAGCTACGGGACTGCAGAGGAAAAACTGTTTTTT
v_gene: TRBV20-1; d_gene: NA; j_gene: TRBJ2-7; abundance: few; CDR3aa: CSALAAPSYEQYF; CDR3nt: TGCAGTGCCTTGGCGGCACCTTCCTACGAGCAGTACTTC
v_gene: TRBV21-1; d_gene: NA; j_gene: TRBJ1-4; abundance: NA; CDR3aa: CASRTGGEKLFF; CDR3nt: TGTGCCAGCAGGACAGGGGGCGAAAAACTGTTTTTT
v_gene: TRBV19; d_gene: TRBD1; j_gene: TRBJ2-7; abundance: NA; CDR3aa: CASSSGQGGVYEQYF; CDR3nt: TGTGCCAGTAGTAGCGGACAGGGGGGGGTCTACGAGCAGTACTTC
v_gene: TRBV20-1; d_gene: TRBD1; j_gene: TRBJ1-2; abundance: few; CDR3aa: CSARGLGQGVYGYTF; CDR3nt: TGCAGTGCCCGAGGGCTGGGACAGGGGGTCTATGGCTACACCTTC
v_gene: TRBV2; d_gene: NA; j_gene: TRBJ1-1; abundance: few; CDR3aa: CASSQTMGPNTEAFF; CDR3nt: TGTGCCAGCAGTCAGACTATGGGGCCTAACACTGAAGCTTTCTTT
v_gene: TRBV20-1; d_gene: NA; j_gene: TRBJ1-5; abundance: few; CDR3aa: CSAWTAHSNQPQHF; CDR3nt: TGCAGTGCTTGGACAGCCCATAGCAATCAGCCCCAGCATTTT
v_gene: TRBV20-1; d_gene: NA; j_gene: TRBJ2-3; abundance: NA; CDR3aa: CSANSEGTDTQYF; CDR3nt: TGCAGTGCTAACAGCGAGGGAACAGATACGCAGTATTTT
v_gene: TRBV6-1; d_gene: NA; j_gene: TRBJ1-5; abundance: few; CDR3aa: CASSDNQPQHF; CDR3nt: TGTGCCAGCAGTGACAATCAGCCCCAGCATTTT
v_gene: TRBV19; d_gene: NA; j_gene: TRBJ1-4; abundance: NA; CDR3aa: CASSSRGIEYATNEKLFF; CDR3nt: TGTGCCAGTAGTAGCCGGGGGATAGAATATGCAACTAATGAAAAACTGTTTTTT
v_gene: TRBV7-9; d_gene: TRBD1; j_gene: TRBJ2-1; abundance: NA; CDR3aa: CASSSGTGRYGEQFF; CDR3nt: TGTGCCAGCAGCTCCGGGACAGGGAGATACGGTGAGCAGTTCTTC
v_gene: TRBV7-2; d_gene: NA; j_gene: TRBJ1-2; abundance: NA; CDR3aa: CASSLREVVWGGYTF; CDR3nt: TGTGCCAGCAGCTTAAGGGAAGTGGTTTGGGGTGGCTACACCTTC
v_gene: TRBV28; d_gene: NA; j_gene: TRBJ1-5; abundance: few; CDR3aa: CASTQGRQPQHF; CDR3nt: TGTGCCAGCACGCAGGGACGTCAGCCCCAGCATTTT
v_gene: TRBV14; d_gene: TRBD1; j_gene: TRBJ1-2; abundance: NA; CDR3aa: CASSPQTGKSNGYTF; CDR3nt: TGTGCCAGCAGCCCTCAGACAGGGAAGTCGAATGGCTACACCTTC
v_gene: TRBV20-1; d_gene: NA; j_gene: TRBJ1-4; abundance: few; CDR3aa: CSARATGRSEKLFF; CDR3nt: TGCAGTGCTAGGGCGACAGGTCGTAGCGAAAAACTGTTTTTT
v_gene: TRBV10-1; d_gene: NA; j_gene: TRBJ1-6; abundance: few; CDR3aa: CASSPGGTGGNSPLHF; CDR3nt: TGCGCCAGCAGTCCGGGCGGCACCGGGGGTAATTCACCCCTCCACTTT
v_gene: TRBV5-4; d_gene: TRBD2; j_gene: TRBJ2-1; abundance: NA; CDR3aa: CASSLVGGGVNHEQFF; CDR3nt: TGTGCCAGCAGCTTGGTAGGCGGGGGGGTAAACCATGAGCAGTTCTTC
v_gene: TRBV20-1; d_gene: TRBD2; j_gene: TRBJ2-5; abundance: NA; CDR3aa: CSARRLRGGQETQYF; CDR3nt: TGCAGTGCTAGAAGGTTGCGGGGGGGCCAAGAGACCCAGTACTTC
v_gene: TRBV12-3/TRBV12-4; d_gene: NA; j_gene: TRBJ1-2; abundance: NA; CDR3aa: CASSGSYGYTF; CDR3nt: TGTGCCAGCAGTGGGAGCTATGGCTACACCTTC
v_gene: TRBV5-6; d_gene: NA; j_gene: TRBJ1-5; abundance: NA; CDR3aa: CASSLQRSGHGNQPQHF; CDR3nt: TGTGCCAGCAGCTTACAAAGGTCCGGACATGGCAATCAGCCCCAGCATTTT
v_gene: TRBV29-1; d_gene: NA; j_gene: TRBJ2-7; abundance: NA; CDR3aa: CSGGEGTYEQYF; CDR3nt: TGCAGCGGGGGGGAAGGGACCTACGAGCAGTACTTC
v_gene: TRBV7-9; d_gene: TRBD1; j_gene: TRBJ2-7; abundance: NA; CDR3aa: CASSSPGQGYEQYF; CDR3nt: TGTGCCAGCAGTTCACCGGGACAGGGCTACGAGCAGTACTTC
v_gene: TRBV7-9; d_gene: TRBD2; j_gene: TRBJ2-7; abundance: NA; CDR3aa: CASSPQGLAEYEQYF; CDR3nt: TGTGCCAGCAGCCCCCAGGGACTAGCGGAATACGAGCAGTACTTC
v_gene: TRBV7-2; d_gene: TRBD2; j_gene: TRBJ2-5; abundance: NA; CDR3aa: CASSPGTSERTQYF; CDR3nt: TGTGCCAGCAGCCCTGGGACTAGCGAACGGACCCAGTACTTC
v_gene: TRBV7-2; d_gene: NA; j_gene: TRBJ1-1; abundance: NA; CDR3aa: CASSPRRGGALNTEAFF; CDR3nt: TGTGCCAGCAGCCCCCGCCGAGGGGGGGCATTGAACACTGAAGCTTTCTTT
v_gene: TRBV10-1; d_gene: TRBD2; j_gene: TRBJ2-3; abundance: NA; CDR3aa: CASSEEAPLAGGPRDTQYF; CDR3nt: TGCGCCAGCAGTGAGGAGGCCCCCCTAGCGGGGGGACCCCGCGATACGCAGTATTTT
v_gene: TRBV30; d_gene: TRBD1; j_gene: TRBJ1-3; abundance: NA; CDR3aa: CAWSTGDSSGNTIYF; CDR3nt: TGTGCCTGGAGTACAGGGGACTCCTCTGGAAACACCATATATTTT
v_gene: TRBV20-1; d_gene: TRBD2; j_gene: TRBJ2-3; abundance: few; CDR3aa: CSAKGVSGGAGHTDTQYF; CDR3nt: TGCAGTGCAAAGGGTGTGAGCGGGGGGGCCGGTCACACAGATACGCAGTATTTT
v_gene: TRBV20-1; d_gene: NA; j_gene: TRBJ1-4; abundance: few; CDR3aa: CSAHHSNEKLFF; CDR3nt: TGCAGTGCCCACCACTCCAATGAAAAACTGTTTTTT
v_gene: TRBV6-5; d_gene: TRBD1; j_gene: TRBJ2-1; abundance: NA; CDR3aa: CASSSTRQGHYNEQFF; CDR3nt: TGTGCCAGCAGTTCCACGCGACAGGGGCACTACAATGAGCAGTTCTTC
v_gene: TRBV14; d_gene: NA; j_gene: TRBJ1-2; abundance: NA; CDR3aa: CASSQDMGYNYGYTF; CDR3nt: TGTGCCAGCAGCCAAGATATGGGTTATAACTATGGCTACACCTTC
v_gene: TRBV7-9; d_gene: NA; j_gene: TRBJ1-1; abundance: few; CDR3aa: CASTRTGTNTEAFF; CDR3nt: TGTGCCAGCACCCGCACAGGGACTAACACTGAAGCTTTCTTT
v_gene: TRBV5-1; d_gene: TRBD1; j_gene: TRBJ1-4; abundance: NA; CDR3aa: CASSLSAGGDEKLFF; CDR3nt: TGCGCCAGCAGCTTGTCAGCAGGGGGGGATGAAAAACTGTTTTTT
v_gene: TRBV20-1; d_gene: TRBD1; j_gene: TRBJ1-5; abundance: few; CDR3aa: CSAVLGQGVGPQHF; CDR3nt: TGCAGTGCTGTCCTCGGACAGGGTGTAGGGCCCCAGCATTTT
v_gene: TRBV6-1; d_gene: NA; j_gene: TRBJ1-3; abundance: few; CDR3aa: CASSERPGGAGNTIYF; CDR3nt: TGTGCCAGCAGTGAAAGGCCTGGGGGAGCGGGAAACACCATATATTTT
v_gene: TRBV19; d_gene: NA; j_gene: TRBJ2-7; abundance: NA; CDR3aa: CASSKPSVHEQYF; CDR3nt: TGTGCCAGTAGTAAACCTTCAGTCCACGAGCAGTACTTC
v_gene: TRBV20-1; d_gene: TRBD1; j_gene: TRBJ2-3; abundance: few; CDR3aa: CSAREHGTGSDTQYF; CDR3nt: TGCAGTGCTAGAGAGCACGGGACAGGGTCGGATACGCAGTATTTT
v_gene: TRBV19; d_gene: NA; j_gene: TRBJ2-2; abundance: few; CDR3aa: CASSIGDFLAGELFF; CDR3nt: TGTGCCAGTAGTATAGGGGACTTCCTCGCCGGGGAGCTGTTTTTT
v_gene: TRBV4-2; d_gene: TRBD1; j_gene: TRBJ1-5; abundance: NA; CDR3aa: CASSQEAGQDNQPQHF; CDR3nt: TGTGCCAGCAGCCAAGAAGCGGGACAGGATAATCAGCCCCAGCATTTT
v_gene: TRBV6-1; d_gene: NA; j_gene: TRBJ2-3; abundance: NA; CDR3aa: CASSIGSFTDTQYF; CDR3nt: TGTGCCAGCAGCATCGGGAGCTTCACAGATACGCAGTATTTT
v_gene: TRBV24-1; d_gene: NA; j_gene: TRBJ1-1; abundance: few; CDR3aa: CATTKGQNTEAFF; CDR3nt: TGTGCCACCACCAAAGGACAGAACACTGAAGCTTTCTTT
v_gene: TRBV12-3/TRBV12-4; d_gene: NA; j_gene: TRBJ1-6; abundance: NA; CDR3aa: CASSFLVDSPLHF; CDR3nt: TGTGCCAGCAGTTTTTTGGTGGATTCACCCCTCCACTTT
v_gene: TRBV5-4; d_gene: NA; j_gene: TRBJ2-3; abundance: NA; CDR3aa: CASTLRWGSDTQYF; CDR3nt: TGTGCCAGCACCCTAAGGTGGGGATCAGATACGCAGTATTTT
v_gene: TRBV6-1; d_gene: TRBD2; j_gene: TRBJ2-5; abundance: few; CDR3aa: CASSDGGAQYF; CDR3nt: TGTGCCAGCAGTGATGGGGGGGCCCAGTACTTC
v_gene: TRBV10-3; d_gene: TRBD1; j_gene: TRBJ2-7; abundance: NA; CDR3aa: CATRTGQGEQYF; CDR3nt: TGTGCCACCAGGACAGGGCAGGGCGAGCAGTACTTC